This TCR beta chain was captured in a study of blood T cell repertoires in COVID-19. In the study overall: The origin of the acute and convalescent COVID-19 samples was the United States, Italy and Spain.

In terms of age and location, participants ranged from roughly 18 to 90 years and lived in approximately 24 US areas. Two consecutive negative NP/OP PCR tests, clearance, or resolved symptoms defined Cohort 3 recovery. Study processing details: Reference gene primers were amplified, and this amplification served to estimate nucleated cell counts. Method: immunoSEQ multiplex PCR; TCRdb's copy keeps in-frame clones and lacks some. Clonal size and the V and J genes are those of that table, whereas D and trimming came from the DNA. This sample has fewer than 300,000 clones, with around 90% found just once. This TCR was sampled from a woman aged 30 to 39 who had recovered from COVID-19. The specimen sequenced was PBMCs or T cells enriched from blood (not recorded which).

The CDR3 loop is CASSRTGSTDTQYF. For the CDR3, the DNA is TGTGCCAGCAGTCGGACAGGGAGCACAGATACGCAGTATTTT. The chain uses TRBV6-5 and TRBJ2-3, with TRBD1 identical over 8 bases. Trimming took 5 bases from V and 0 from J; bases not matched to a gene: 1. CDR3 length equals 14 residues. From germline, CDR1 is MNHEY and CDR2 SVGAGI.